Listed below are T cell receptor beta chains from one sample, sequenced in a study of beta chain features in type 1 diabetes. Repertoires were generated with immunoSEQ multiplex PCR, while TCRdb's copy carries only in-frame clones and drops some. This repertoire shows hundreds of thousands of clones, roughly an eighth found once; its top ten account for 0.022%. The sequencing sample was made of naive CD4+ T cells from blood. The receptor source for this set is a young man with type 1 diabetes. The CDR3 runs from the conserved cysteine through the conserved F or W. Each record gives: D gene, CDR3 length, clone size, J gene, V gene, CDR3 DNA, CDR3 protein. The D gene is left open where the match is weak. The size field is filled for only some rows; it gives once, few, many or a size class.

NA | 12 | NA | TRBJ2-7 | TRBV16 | TGTGCCAGCAGCCAGACAGCGTACGAGCAGTACTTC | CASSQTAYEQYF
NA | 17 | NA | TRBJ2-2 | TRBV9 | TGTGCCAGCAGTATTCTGGGGGGCCAATCGAACACCGGGGAGCTGTTTTTT | CASSILGGQSNTGELFF
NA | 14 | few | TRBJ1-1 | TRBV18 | TGTGCCAGCTCACCACGGACAGAAGCCACTGAAGCTTTCTTT | CASSPRTEATEAFF
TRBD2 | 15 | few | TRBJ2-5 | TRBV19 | TGTGCCACTGCGACTAGCGGGGGGGTGTGGGAGACCCAGTACTTC | CATATSGGVWETQYF
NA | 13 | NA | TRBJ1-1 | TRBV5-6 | TGTGCCAGCAGCCGAGCGGAGAACACTGAAGCTTTCTTT | CASSRAENTEAFF
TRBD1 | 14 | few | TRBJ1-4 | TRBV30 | TGTGCCTGGGGACCCGGGACAGCAAATGAAAAACTGTTTTTT | CAWGPGTANEKLFF
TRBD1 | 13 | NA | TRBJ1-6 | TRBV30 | TGTGCCTGGGCGGGACAGGGGAATTCACCCCTCCACTTT | CAWAGQGNSPLHF
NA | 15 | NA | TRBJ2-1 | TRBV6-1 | TGTGCCAGCAGGGACTCCTTCAGCTCCTACAATGAGCAGTTCTTC | CASRDSFSSYNEQFF
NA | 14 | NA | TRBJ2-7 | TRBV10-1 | TGCGCCAGCAGTGAGTCAAGCGGGCCCTACGAGCAGTACTTC | CASSESSGPYEQYF
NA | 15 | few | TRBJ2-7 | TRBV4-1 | TGCGCCAGCAGCCAAGAGTCGACGGGGTCCTACGAGCAGTACTTC | CASSQESTGSYEQYF
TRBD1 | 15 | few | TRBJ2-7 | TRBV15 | TGTGCCACCAGCAAAGACAGGGGTCTATCCTACGAGCAGTACTTC | CATSKDRGLSYEQYF
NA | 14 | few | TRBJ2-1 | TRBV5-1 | TGCGCCAGCAGCTTGAGTTCAGGGAACAATGAGCAGTTCTTC | CASSLSSGNNEQFF
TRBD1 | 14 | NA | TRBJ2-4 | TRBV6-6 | TGTGCCAGCAGTTTTGACAGGGGTAGTGACATTCAGTACTTC | CASSFDRGSDIQYF
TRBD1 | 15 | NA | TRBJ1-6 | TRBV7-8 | TGTGCCAGCAGCCCCTTAGACAGGGATGGATCACCCCTCCACTTT | CASSPLDRDGSPLHF
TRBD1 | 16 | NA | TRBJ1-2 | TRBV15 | TGTGCCACCAGCAGAGTTCCGGGACAGGCTTCAGGGGGCTACACCTTC | CATSRVPGQASGGYTF
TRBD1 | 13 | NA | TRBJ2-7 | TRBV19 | TGTGCCAGTAGTAGGGACAGATCCTACGAGCAGTACTTC | CASSRDRSYEQYF
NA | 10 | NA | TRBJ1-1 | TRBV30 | TGTGCCTGGAGTGGGGTTGAAGCTTTCTTT | CAWSGVEAFF
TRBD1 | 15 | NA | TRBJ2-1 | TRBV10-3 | TGTGCCATCAGTGCATCAGGGGGCTCCTACAATGAGCAGTTCTTC | CAISASGGSYNEQFF
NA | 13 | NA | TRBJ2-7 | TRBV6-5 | TGTGCCAGCAGTTACCGAAGGGTCGGCGAGCAGTACTTC | CASSYRRVGEQYF
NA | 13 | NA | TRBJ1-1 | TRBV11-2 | TGTGCCAGCAGCTTAAGGCAGGGCGCTGAAGCTTTCTTT | CASSLRQGAEAFF
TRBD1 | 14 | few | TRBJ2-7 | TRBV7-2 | TGTGCCAGCAGCCCGGGACAGGGGACCTACGAGCAGTACTTC | CASSPGQGTYEQYF
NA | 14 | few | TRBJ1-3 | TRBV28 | TGTGCCAGCGGTAGGGGGACCTCTGGAAACACCATATATTTT | CASGRGTSGNTIYF
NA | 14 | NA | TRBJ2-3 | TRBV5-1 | TGCGCCAGCAGCTTGGCAGGGGCTGGAGATACGCAGTATTTT | CASSLAGAGDTQYF
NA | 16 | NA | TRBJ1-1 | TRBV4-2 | TGTGCCAGCAGCCAAACCGGGACCCCTATGGACACTGAAGCTTTCTTT | CASSQTGTPMDTEAFF
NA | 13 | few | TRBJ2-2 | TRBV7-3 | TGTGCCAGCAGCTTTACGCTCACCGGGGAGCTGTTTTTT | CASSFTLTGELFF
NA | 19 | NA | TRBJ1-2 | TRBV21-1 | TGTGCCAGCAGCCCAACGGGAGGGGGACAGGGTATCCCCTACTATGGCTACACCTTC | CASSPTGGGQGIPYYGYTF
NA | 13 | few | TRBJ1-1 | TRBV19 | TGTGCCAGTAGTATAGGGTTCATAGCTGAAGCTTTCTTT | CASSIGFIAEAFF
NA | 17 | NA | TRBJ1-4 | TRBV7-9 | TGTGCCAGCAGCTTCGGACAGACCTCAACAACTAATGAAAAACTGTTTTTT | CASSFGQTSTTNEKLFF
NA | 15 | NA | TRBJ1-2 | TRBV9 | TGTGCCAGCAGCGTAGAGGCAGGCCTATGGTATGGCTACACCTTC | CASSVEAGLWYGYTF
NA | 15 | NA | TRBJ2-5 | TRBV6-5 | TGTGCCAGCAGCTACGCGGGGGCCCGGGCAGAGACCCAGTACTTC | CASSYAGARAETQYF
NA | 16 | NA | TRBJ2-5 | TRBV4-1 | TGCGCCAGCAGCCAAGCCGGAGGCCCTCCAGGAGAGACCCAGTACTTC | CASSQAGGPPGETQYF
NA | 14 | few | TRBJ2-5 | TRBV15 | TGTGCCACCAGCAGAGATACAGGACAAGAGACCCAGTACTTC | CATSRDTGQETQYF
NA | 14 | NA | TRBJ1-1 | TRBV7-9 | TGTGCCAGCAGCCAAGGGTGGGGGGCTTCTGAAGCTTTCTTT | CASSQGWGASEAFF
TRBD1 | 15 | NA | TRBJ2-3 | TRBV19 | TGTGCCAGTAGGGCGGCAGGGGGCTTGGCAGATACGCAGTATTTT | CASRAAGGLADTQYF
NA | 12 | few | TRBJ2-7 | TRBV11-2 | TGTGCCAGCAGCCTCTGGACACATGAGCAGTACTTC | CASSLWTHEQYF
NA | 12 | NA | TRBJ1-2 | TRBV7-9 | TGTGCCAGCAAAGGGGATGGGTATGGCTACACCTTC | CASKGDGYGYTF
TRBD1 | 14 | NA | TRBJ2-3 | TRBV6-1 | TGTGCCAGCAGCCGGACAGGGGCCACAGATACGCAGTATTTT | CASSRTGATDTQYF
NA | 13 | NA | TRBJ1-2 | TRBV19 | TGTGCCAGTAGTAACCTTTCGCCCGGCGGCTACACCTTC | CASSNLSPGGYTF
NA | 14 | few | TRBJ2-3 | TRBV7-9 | TGTGCCAGCAGCTTCCGTGCAGGCACAGATACGCAGTATTTT | CASSFRAGTDTQYF
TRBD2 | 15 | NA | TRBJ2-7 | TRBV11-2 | TGTGCCAGCAGCCCGGGGCCGGGACTAGGCTACGAGCAGTACTTC | CASSPGPGLGYEQYF
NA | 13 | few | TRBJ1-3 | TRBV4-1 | TGCGCCAGCAGCCAAGAGGGCGGAAACACCATATATTTT | CASSQEGGNTIYF
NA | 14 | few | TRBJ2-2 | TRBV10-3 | TGTGCCATCAGACCACGCGACCTCACCGGGGAGCTGTTTTTT | CAIRPRDLTGELFF
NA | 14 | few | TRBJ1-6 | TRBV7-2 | TGTGCCAGCAGCCCCGATTATAGGGATTCACCCCTCCACTTT | CASSPDYRDSPLHF
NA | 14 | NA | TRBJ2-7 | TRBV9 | TGTGCCAGCAGCGTAGTCGACAGTACCTACGAGCAGTACTTC | CASSVVDSTYEQYF
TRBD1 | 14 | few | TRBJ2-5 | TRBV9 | TGTGCCAGCAGCCCGGGACAGGGGAAAGAGACCCAGTACTTC | CASSPGQGKETQYF
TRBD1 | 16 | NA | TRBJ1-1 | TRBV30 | TGTGCCTGGAGTTCTTGGACAGGTCTCACATACAGTGAAGCTTTCTTT | CAWSSWTGLTYSEAFF
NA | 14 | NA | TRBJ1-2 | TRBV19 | TGTGCCAGTAGTCAAAGGGGCCGCGGCTATGGCTACACCTTC | CASSQRGRGYGYTF
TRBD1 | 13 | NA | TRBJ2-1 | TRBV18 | TGTGCCAGCTCCCCAGACAGGGTTGGCGAGCAGTTCTTC | CASSPDRVGEQFF
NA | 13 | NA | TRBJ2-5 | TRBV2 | TGTGCCAGCAGTGGACAGGAGCCAGAGACCCAGTACTTC | CASSGQEPETQYF
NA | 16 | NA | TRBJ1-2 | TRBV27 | TGTGCCAGCAGTTTACTCGGCGGGGTCCCCCTCGATGGCTACACCTTC | CASSLLGGVPLDGYTF
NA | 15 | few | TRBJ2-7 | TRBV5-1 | TGCGCCAGCAGCCTGACACGGGAGAGCTCCTACGAGCAGTACTTC | CASSLTRESSYEQYF
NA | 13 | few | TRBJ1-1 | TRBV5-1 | TGCGCCAGCAGCTGGGACACCAACACTGAAGCTTTCTTT | CASSWDTNTEAFF
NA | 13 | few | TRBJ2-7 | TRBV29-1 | TGCAGCGTCGCCGGGACGGAAGCCTACGAGCAGTACTTC | CSVAGTEAYEQYF
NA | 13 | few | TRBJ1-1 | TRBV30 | TGTGCCTGGACCCGACAGCCGAACACTGAAGCTTTCTTT | CAWTRQPNTEAFF
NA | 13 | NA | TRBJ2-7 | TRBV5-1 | TGCGCCAGCAGCTTGGGGGACATCGACGAGCAGTACTTC | CASSLGDIDEQYF